The entry that follows covers one T cell receptor beta chain sequence. TCRdb's table, derived via immunoSEQ multiplex PCR, lists solely in-frame clones and lacks some. This sample has 95,000 to 100,000 clones; 96% occur once, and the top ten carry roughly 0.19%. The data were taken from a study of technical replicates of blood from several donors. Trimming took 5 bases from V and 10 from J, leaving 12 bases between them. CDR3 length equals 11 residues. The germline V gene encodes CDR1 MDHEN and CDR2 SYDVKM. This chain connects TRBV28 to TRBJ2-7; D remains ambiguous. The TCR sequence derives from a human donor in good health. Sequencing was carried out using T cells isolated from PBMCs. In nucleotides, the CDR3 is TGTGCCAGCAGTCATAACTATCCCCAGTACTTC. It codes for CASSHNYPQYF.